This T cell receptor (beta chain) was recorded in a study of shared clonotypes between healthy human individuals (dated by TCRdb to the early 2020s). Concerning the study at large: A few men and a couple of women, aged 18 to 49 years, made up the cohort. Per donor, three plates each were used for CD4 naive and CD4 memory, two for CD8 naive, and one for CD8 memory. To estimate repertoire size and how much clonotypes are shared between individuals, the study performed deep sequencing of blood TCR repertoires from a handful of healthy adults. Different laboratories and diverse techniques were used to prepare libraries and sequence TCR repertoires, to increase sequencing depth and limit assay-specific biases. Leukapheresis yielded between about 0.94 and 10 billion PBMCs per donor.

V loses 8 bases at its end and J loses 7 bases; junction bases beyond the gene matches: 17. The germline V gene (reference sequence) specifies MNHEY as CDR1 and SMNVEV as CDR2. Taken from cysteine to phenylalanine, the CDR3 has 19 residues. Only the CDR3 DNA stays, 57 bases, in frame from base 1. Overall study outcomes, separate from this receptor: Naive subsets generally had larger estimated clonotype richness than memory subsets did. Sampling was limited to blood, and TCR repertoires in tissue likely differ from TCR repertoires in blood. Higher generation probabilities were observed for clonotypes shared by all four sorted-subset donors than for non-shared clonotypes. About 5% of naive CD4, 3.5% of naive CD8, about 2.5% of memory CD4, and around 0.4% of memory CD8 clonotypes were shared across a few donors. The genetic and exposure-history diversity represented was limited by the small number of donors. Even with the large sequencing depth, rarefaction of the sorted-subset datasets indicated that sequencing was incomplete. Based on pairwise subsampling, the degree of clonotype sharing among donors was expected to be affected by sequencing depth.

CD8 naive samples were CD45RO-negative cells positively selected for CCR7, giving a CD45RA+CCR7+ population that excluded TemRA cells. The donors were healthy, HIV-negative adults with no recently reported acute infections or vaccinations. All donors were Caucasian adults living in Nashville, Tennessee, USA. After blood collection by leukapheresis, PBMCs were isolated using Ficoll-Histopaque density gradient centrifugation and then cryopreserved in the vapor phase of liquid nitrogen. Purity and quantity of every magnetically sorted T cell population were checked by analytical flow cytometry. Genomic DNA was isolated from each sorted fraction and quantified by UV absorbance on a Nanodrop 2000c. Concerning this clone itself: Its antigen is still unknown. No much larger clone exists at a distance of one base, and base qualities are not known.

Using the deep immunoSEQ assay, multiplex PCR amplified TCR CDR3 regions from genomic DNA. For each cell subset, the extracted genomic DNA was distributed evenly across all wells of several immunoSEQ 96-well plates, and each plate served as one replicate. Each replicate PCR for sorted subsets received around 200 ng genomic DNA, equal to roughly 30,000 T cell genomes. Purified libraries were quantified with a Qubit 3.0 fluorometer, sized on a Bioanalyzer 2100, and re-quantified with the KAPA Library Quantification kit. Every immunoSEQ 96-well plate was sequenced on a separate single-read 150-cycle Illumina NextSeq 550 flow cell. In the authors' own workflow: Because only junctional sequences without quality scores were contained in the immunoSEQ output, filtering matching that applied to full-length reads could not be performed. To assign V/J genes and CDR3, sequences were annotated using PyIR, a Python wrapper for IgBLAST v1.9, with IMGT germline references. Reads were removed for weak V/J assignments (E-value above 1e-6), missing CDR3, stop codons, out-of-frame junctions, or ambiguous translated residues. V3J clonotypes were defined by identical inferred V gene, J gene, and CDR3 amino acid sequence. Percentage overlap between repertoires was calculated by dividing the number of shared unique clonotypes by the size of the smaller repertoire. RTK rarefaction, the Chao1 estimator, and Recon v2.1 estimates of unobserved clonotypes were used to assess repertoire richness. For all TCRbeta clonotypes obtained by the gDNA method from a few donors, generation probabilities were computed with OLGA. Entries here come from immuneACCESS through TCRdb and include only in-frame sequences with V and J called. Some clones fail to appear in such tables; in the studies checked, an unresolved V gene covers under half of the shortfall, and the cause of the remainder is unknown. V, J and clone size derive from that table, while D and trimming were established from the DNA sequence. Present in this sample are hundreds of thousands of clones, about 96% of which were seen just once. The ten biggest clones cover roughly 0.1% of the sample.

The sequence was obtained from a young woman in good health. The sequence links TRBV27 to TRBJ2-2; TRBD2 matches 15 bases in the middle. Input material: naive CD8+ T cells sorted from blood. What the cell subset or site label conveys for this sample: CD45RA+CCR7+. The nucleotides read TGTGCCAGCGCTGGCCCCAGGACTAGCGGGAGGGCCCTTCGCGGGGAGCTGTTTTTT. Its coded protein is CASAGPRTSGRALRGELFF.